The T cell receptor beta chain under discussion was sequenced for a study of OX40 agonist ivuxolimab in advanced cancers. Study-wide context: Hepatocellular carcinoma, melanoma, renal cell or head and neck cancer was diagnosed in the dose-escalation patients. Regarding the study as a whole: Doses of 0.1 to 3.0 mg/kg were accompanied by clonal expansion of CD4+ and CD8+ blood T cells by week 6. Among the lowest peripheral clonal expansion occurred in 0.1-3.0 mg/kg partial responders.

The CDR3 has 14 amino acids. Germline CDR1 and CDR2: SGHVS and FQNEAQ. V shed 8 bases and J 6 bases; nucleotides not matched to a gene: 4. The sampling schedule covered blood at baseline, cycle 4 day 1, and cycle 7 day 1. With respect to this clone: The antigen is not known.

Repertoires were generated with immunoSEQ multiplex PCR, while TCRdb's copy carries only in-frame clones and drops some. The repertoire holds more than 70,000 clones, with approximately 94% as singletons. The clonotype was recovered from an adult with an advanced solid tumor such as melanoma, head and neck, liver or kidney cancer. The rearrangement joins TRBV7-8 to TRBJ2-2, with TRBD1 matching over 12 bases. Here the sequenced sample was CD4+ or CD8+ T cells sorted from blood, taken in a trial of the OX40 agonist ivuxolimab. The DNA for the CDR3 is TGTGCCAGCGGGGGGACAGGGGGCCCCGGGGAGCTGTTTTTT. Amino acid sequence: CASGGTGGPGELFF.